The 21 T cell receptor beta chains below were found in one sample sequenced in a study of T cells in Graves' hyperthyroidism and ophthalmopathy. Amplified TCR beta CDR3 regions came from RNA transcripts. The HTBI primer set drove a first-round RT-PCR of the TCR CDR3. Each CDR3 protein gets one entry after TCRdb re-called the multiplex PCR reads with MiXCR. The table records more than 100,000 distinct CDR3 sequences, roughly 47% of them present only once. Sequenced input: blood. These receptors were collected from a man in his forties or fifties with Graves' hyperthyroidism.

This chain connects TRBV12-3 or TRBV12-4 to TRBJ1-2; D remains unclear. V was clipped by 4 bases and J by 1 base, with 10 bases between them. The CDR3 has 14 residues. CDR3 sequence: CASSYSGGNYGYTF. CDR3 coding DNA: TGTGCCAGCAGTTATAGCGGCGGTAACTATGGCTACACCTTC.

Worth noting for this clonotype: Its ends do not fully match the called genes, so a read error is possible. The chain has TRBV30 and TRBJ1-1; D unresolved. CDR3 length equals 14 residues. Germline V gene data show CDR1 as GTSNPN and CDR2 as SVGIG (reference sequence). The DNA of the CDR3 is TGTGCCTGGAGTCGGAGAGGGAGGAACACTGAAGCTGTCTTT. Its protein is CAWSRRGRNTEAVF. Full variable domain (remainder filled in from reference TRBV30 and TRBJ1-1): SQTIHQWPATLVQPVGSPLSLECTVEGTSNPNLYWYRQAAGRGLQLLFYSVGIGQISSEVPQNLSASRPQDRQFILSSKKLLLSDSGFYLCAWSRRGRNTEAVFGQGTRLTVV.

As for this clonotype: A much bigger clone sits one base away, suggesting this may be a read error. The conserved closing phenylalanine or tryptophan is absent in this CDR3, likely reflecting a read error. V and J are TRBV6-1 and TRBJ1-1; D gene unclear. The CDR3 spans 15 residues. Germline values: CDR1 MNHNS, CDR2 SASEGT. V lost 6 bases and J 1 base, leaving 15 bases between the germline ends. CDR3 in DNA: TGTGCCAGCAGGGTTAACTTTTTCGGGAACACTGAAGCTTTCTCT. It yields the protein CASRVNFFGNTEAFS.

The chain uses TRBV27 and TRBJ2-5; 10 nucleotides align to TRBD1. The CDR3 is 14 amino acids. Per germline, CDR1 MNHEY and CDR2 SMNVEV (reference sequence). V dropped 4 bases and J dropped 5; count of bases not matched to a gene: 4. The CDR3 spells CASSSGTGVETQYF. As DNA, the CDR3 is TGTGCCAGCAGTTCCGGGACAGGGGTTGAGACCCAGTACTTC.

The sample holds many counts of this clonotype. The chain recombines TRBV7-9 with TRBJ2-2; D is uncertain. The CDR3 has 13 residues. Trimming stripped 1 base from V and 4 bases from J, with 4 bases between. The germline CDR1 and CDR2 sequences are SEHNR and FQNEAQ (reference sequence). DNA of the CDR3: TGTGCCAGCAGCTTAGGGAGCACCGGGGAGCTGTTTTTT. Protein: CASSLGSTGELFF.

The chain recombines TRBV7-2 with TRBJ2-1; TRBD2 agrees at 9 bases. CDR3 size: 16 residues. Germline lookup yields CDR1 SGHTA and CDR2 FQGNSA. J lost 9 bases, V lost 6 bases, and 15 bases had no gene match. CDR3 nucleotide sequence: TGTGCCAGCAGTTACTCTAGTGCGGGAGGGCCGGGTGAGCAGTTCTTC. It translates to CASSYSSAGGPGEQFF.

This clonotype was counted at least ten times. This rearrangement joins TRBV6-1 to TRBJ2-7; D is perhaps TRBD1 (5 bases). Germline CDR1 MNHNS, CDR2 SASEGT. The CDR3 consists of 13 residues. Trimming removed 6 bases at V and 3 bases at J, with 12 bases between. The CDR3 is CASSQGILYEQYF. The CDR3 nucleotides are TGTGCCAGCAGCCAGGGAATTCTCTACGAGCAGTACTTC.

This clonotype was seen ten or more times. V usage is TRBV11-2 and J usage is TRBJ2-5; possibly TRBD1 for D (6 bases). Germline V gene sequence: CDR1 SGHAT, CDR2 FQNNGV. CDR3 length: 15 residues. The V end was cut by 3 bases, the J end by 4 bases, with 15 bases between. CDR3 in amino acids: CASSFRRTVGETQYF. The CDR3, as DNA: TGTGCCAGCAGCTTCCGTCGGACAGTCGGAGAGACCCAGTACTTC.

This clonotype was picked up one time. At one end the junction does not follow the germline gene, possibly because of a read error. The chain links TRBV7-3 to TRBJ2-3, with D perhaps TRBD2 (5 bases). Looked up from germline, CDR1 is SGHTA and CDR2 is FQGTGA. The CDR3 has 14 amino acids. The CDR3 region is CASSLMSSIDMQYF. In DNA, the CDR3 is TGTGCCAGCAGCTTAATGTCTAGCATAGATATGCAGTATTTT.

This clonotype was observed a single time. A much larger clone lies one base from this, so it may be a read error. This chain uses TRBV7-2 with TRBJ2-2; 15 nucleotides align to TRBD2. CDR3 length: 18 residues. V trimming: 5 bases; J trimming: 7 bases; junction bases outside the gene matches: 11. Germline V gives CDR1 SGHTA, CDR2 FQGNSA. CDR3 DNA: TGTGCCAGCAGCCCCGGACTAGCGGGGGGGCCGGGGTGCGGGGAGCTGTTTTTT. Its translation is CASSPGLAGGPGCGELFF.

In regard to this clonotype: A much larger clone differs from this one at a single base, so this may be a read error. The chain links TRBV12-3 or TRBV12-4 to TRBJ1-2; 12 nucleotides agree with TRBD1. The CDR3 sequence is 16 residues long. CDR3 region: CAGSTGTGGHLYGYTF. DNA of the CDR3: TGTGCCGGCAGTACCGGGACAGGGGGCCACCTCTATGGCTACACCTTC.

This clonotype showed up many times. One end of the junction does not line up with germline, which may come from a read error. This rearrangement joins TRBV7-2 to TRBJ2-3, with D uncertain. CDR1 is SGHTA and CDR2 is FQGNSA in the germline V gene. CDR3 length: 15 amino acids. Here the CDR3 DNA reads TGCGCCAGCAGCTTGGCGGCGGTAATCACAGATACGCAGTATTTT. Translation: CASSLAAVITDTQYF.

The chain uses TRBV10-3 and TRBJ2-2, with TRBD2 matching 13 bases. This CDR3 is built from 15 residues. With V trimmed by 6 bases and J by 5 bases, 3 bases remained unmatched. Germline V CDR1 and CDR2: ENHRY, SYGVKD. CDR3 DNA: TGTGCCATCAGCCGGACTAGCGGGGGAACCGGGGAGCTGTTTTTT. As protein: CAISRTSGGTGELFF.

This clonotype was observed at least ten times. The V gene is TRBV24-1, the J gene TRBJ2-5; tentative D call: TRBD1 (5 bases). CDR1 KGHDR and CDR2 SFDVKD come from the germline V gene. Trimming stripped 4 bases from V and 5 bases from J, with 16 bases between. This CDR3 region has 15 residues. The CDR3: CATSEPAGIGETQYF. In nucleotides, the CDR3 is TGTGCCACCAGTGAACCCGCAGGGATAGGGGAGACCCAGTACTTC.

This clonotype was detected once. In DNA form, the CDR3 reads TGCAGTGCTAGAGGAGTTGGGGAGCAGTACTTC. Amino acid sequence: CSARGVGEQYF. This chain joins TRBV20-1 and TRBJ2-7; D call uncertain. The germline V gene encodes CDR1 DFQATT and CDR2 SNEGSKA (reference sequence). Trimming stripped 1 base from V and 7 bases from J, with 8 bases between. This CDR3 has 11 residues.

This clonotype was detected many times. This chain links TRBV6-5 with TRBJ2-1; 7 bases line up with TRBD1. CDR3 size: 15 residues. The V gene end was trimmed by 5 bases and the J gene end by 0 bases; junction bases not matched to a gene: 4. Looked up from germline, CDR1 is MNHEY and CDR2 is SVGAGI. The CDR3 here is CASSRGQGSYNEQFF. CDR3 sequence (DNA): TGTGCCAGCAGTAGGGGGCAGGGCTCCTACAATGAGCAGTTCTTC.

At least ten counts were recorded for this clonotype. The chain links TRBV6-5 to TRBJ1-6; 8 bases are shared with TRBD1. Germline V gene lookup returns CDR1 MNHEY and CDR2 SVGAGI. Trimming removed 2 bases from V and 6 bases from J; junction bases left unmatched: 3. This CDR3 is 15 amino acids long. Here the CDR3 DNA reads TGTGCCAGCAGTTACACCGGACAGGGTAATTCACCCCTCCACTTT. Translating it yields CASSYTGQGNSPLHF.

The chain is built from TRBV6-1 and TRBJ2-7; the D is unclear. The V gene's germline CDR1 is MNHNS and CDR2 SASEGT. Trimming removed 8 bases from V and 5 bases from J, with 10 bases in between. The CDR3 spans 11 residues. CDR3 amino acids: CASATSDEQYF. The CDR3 DNA reads as TGTGCCAGCGCCACCTCGGACGAGCAGTACTTC.

The chain uses TRBV20-1 and TRBJ2-3; 10 bases line up with TRBD1. Trimming took 6 bases from V and 4 from J; bases not matched to a gene: 4. This CDR3 comprises 13 residues. Germline-derived CDR1 and CDR2 are DFQATT and SNEGSKA (reference sequence). CDR3 nucleotide sequence: TGCAGTGCAACAGGACAGGGGGCAGATACGCAGTATTTT. Translation: CSATGQGADTQYF.

This clonotype was seen at least ten times. V gene TRBV3-1 combines with J gene TRBJ1-1, with no clear D. The CDR3 spans 11 residues. Trimming removed 1 base from V and 8 bases from J, with 5 bases in between. Germline CDR1 LGHDT, CDR2 YNNKEL (reference sequence). CDR3 loop: CASSQGQEAFF. The CDR3 region has the DNA TGTGCCAGCAGCCAAGGTCAGGAAGCTTTCTTT.

This chain connects TRBV7-9 to TRBJ1-6; D gene uncertain. The germline V gene encodes CDR1 SEHNR and CDR2 FQNEAQ (reference sequence). Trimming removed 1 base from V and 7 bases from J, with 5 bases in between. This CDR3 is 13 amino acids long. The chain's CDR3 is CASSLGTNSPLHF. The CDR3 nucleotides are TGTGCCAGCAGCTTAGGTACCAATTCACCCCTCCACTTT.